These 3 T cell receptor beta chains came from one sample sequenced in a study of T cell clusters in autoimmune cytopenias. One tube held mixed TRB-A and TRB-B primer pools for touch-down PCR. From the multiplex PCR reads, TCRdb lists one entry per CDR3 protein and no DNA. Its listing shows around 12,000 distinct CDR3 sequences. TRB was amplified from roughly 270 ng of peripheral blood genomic DNA per sample. Source material: peripheral blood. All receptors derive from a human donor with an autoimmune cytopenia or autoimmune hepatitis (not recorded which).

The chain links TRBV6-5 to TRBJ2-7; as DNA is missing, the TRBD1 call by TCRdb cannot be tested. This CDR3 is 13 amino acids long. Germline assignment: CDR1 MNHEY and CDR2 SVGAGI. The CDR3 loop reads CASSYGTGDEQYF.

This chain uses TRBV19 with TRBJ2-1; TCRdb calls TRBD2, which cannot be checked without DNA. The CDR3 consists of 15 residues. The germline gives CDR1 LNHDA, CDR2 SQIVND (reference sequence). The CDR3 is CASSISGNSYNEQFF.

By frequency, this clonotype registers medium-sized. J is TRBJ2-3 and V is TRBV29-1; with no DNA, the TCRdb D assignment of TRBD2 cannot be verified. The CDR3 spans 16 residues. Germline V gene data show CDR1 as SQVTM and CDR2 as ANQGSEA. The chain's CDR3 is CSVLAPLAGSADTQYF.